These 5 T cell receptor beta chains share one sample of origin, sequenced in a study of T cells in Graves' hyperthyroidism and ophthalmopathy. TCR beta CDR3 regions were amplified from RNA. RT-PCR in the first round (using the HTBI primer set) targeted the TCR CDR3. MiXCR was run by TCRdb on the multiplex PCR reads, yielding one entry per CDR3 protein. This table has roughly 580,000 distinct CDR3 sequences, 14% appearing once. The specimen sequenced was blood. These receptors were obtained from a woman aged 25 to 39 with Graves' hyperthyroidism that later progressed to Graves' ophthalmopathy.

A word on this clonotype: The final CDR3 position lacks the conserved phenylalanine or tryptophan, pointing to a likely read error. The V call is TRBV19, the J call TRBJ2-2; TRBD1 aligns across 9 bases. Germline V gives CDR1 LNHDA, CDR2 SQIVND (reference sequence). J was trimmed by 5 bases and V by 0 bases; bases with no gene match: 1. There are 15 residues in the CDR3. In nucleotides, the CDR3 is TGTGCCAGTAGTATAGAACAGGGGGCTACCGGGGAGCTGTTTCTT. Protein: CASSIEQGATGELFL.

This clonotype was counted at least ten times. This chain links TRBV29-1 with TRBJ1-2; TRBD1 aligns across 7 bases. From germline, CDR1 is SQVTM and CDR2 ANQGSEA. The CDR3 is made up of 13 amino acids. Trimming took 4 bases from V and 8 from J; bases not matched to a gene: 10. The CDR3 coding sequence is TGCAGCGTTGTTCCTAACTCAGGGGGGGGCTACACCTTC. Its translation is CSVVPNSGGGYTF.

CDR3 sequence reads: CASQPSGSYNEQFF. CDR3 nucleotide sequence: TGTGCCAGCCAACCGAGCGGTTCATACAATGAGCAGTTCTTC. The chain recombines TRBV6-1 with TRBJ2-1; perhaps TRBD2 as D (5 bases). The length of the CDR3 is 14 residues. Germline V gene data show CDR1 as MNHNS and CDR2 as SASEGT. Deletions cut 8 bases from V and 4 bases from J, with 15 bases between.

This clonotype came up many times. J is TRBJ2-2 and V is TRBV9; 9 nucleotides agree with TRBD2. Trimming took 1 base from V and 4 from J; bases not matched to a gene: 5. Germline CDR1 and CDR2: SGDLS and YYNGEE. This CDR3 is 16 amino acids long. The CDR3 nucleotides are TGTGCCAGCAGCGTACCGACTAGCGGTTCCACCGGGGAGCTGTTTTTT. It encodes CASSVPTSGSTGELFF.

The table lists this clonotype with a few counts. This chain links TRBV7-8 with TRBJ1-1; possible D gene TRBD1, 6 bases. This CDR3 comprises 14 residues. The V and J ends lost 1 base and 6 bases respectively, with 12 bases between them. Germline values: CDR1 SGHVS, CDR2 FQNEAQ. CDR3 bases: TGTGCCAGCAGCTTAGGGCCGGGGGGCCCTGAAGCTTTCTTT. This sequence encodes CASSLGPGGPEAFF.